This T cell receptor (beta chain) was sequenced during a study of blood T cell repertoires in COVID-19. Study overall: The United States, Italy and Spain provided the acute and convalescent COVID-19 samples. In each case, the material was cDNA or gDNA derived from T cells, B-cell-depleted T cells, or PBMCs.

Original data processing: From reference gene primer amplification, estimates of nucleated cell counts were derived. The assay was immunoSEQ multiplex PCR, and TCRdb's table has in-frame clones only and misses some. The V and J calls and clone size were taken over from that table, and D and trimming were inferred from the DNA. Of some 140,000 clones listed, about four fifths are singletons. Trimming removed 4 bases at V and 4 bases at J, with 14 bases between. CDR1 and CDR2 from the germline V gene are KGHSH and LQKENI. The CDR3 runs 14 residues. The origin of this receptor is a woman over 75 with acute or convalescent COVID-19. The specimen sequenced was peripheral blood. The V gene is TRBV18, the J gene TRBJ2-7; tentative D call: TRBD1 (6 bases). The CDR3 sequence: CASSLAGVLYEQYF. In DNA, the CDR3 is TGTGCCAGCTCACTGGCAGGGGTCTTGTACGAGCAGTACTTC.